Listed here are 30 T cell receptor beta chains from one sample, sequenced in a study of post-analysis software for immune sequencing data. Overall study results and limits: Higher frequency in patients than in controls was seen for 5 or 6 TRBV segments, with TRBV5-6, TRBV5-1 and TRBV20-1 among them.

These TCRs' antigens remain unknown. Built from TCR beta cDNA, the libraries had unique molecular identifiers in them. TCRdb re-analysed the PCR reads in MiXCR, keeping a single row per CDR3 protein. The table lists about 400,000 distinct CDR3 sequences, roughly 35% of them singletons. Sequenced sample: blood. The receptors derive from a girl aged 10-17 years with multiple sclerosis.

The chain has TRBV4-2 and TRBJ1-1, with 9 bases fitting TRBD1. The CDR3 is 16 residues long. CDR1 and CDR2 from the germline V gene are LGHNA and YNFKEQ. Germline trimming cut 3 bases from V and 2 bases from J; bases unmatched to any gene: 7. Here the CDR3 DNA reads TGTGCCAGCAGCCATTTCTGGGACAGGGTCAACACTGAAGCTTTCTTT. Translating gives CASSHFWDRVNTEAFF.

This sequence joins TRBV10-2 and TRBJ2-7; no definite D call. The CDR3 extends over 10 amino acids. The V gene's germline CDR1 is WSHSY and CDR2 SAAADI. V was pared by 10 bases and J by 5 bases, with 9 bases between. CDR3 protein: CATLSDEQYF. The CDR3 DNA reads TGCGCCACTCTTTCGGACGAGCAGTACTTC.

This clonotype turned up a few times. The chain carries TRBV6-5 and TRBJ2-2; TRBD2 is a possible D gene (5 bases). This CDR3 is 15 amino acids long. Germline V lookup: CDR1 MNHEY, CDR2 SVGAGI. Deletions cut 6 bases from V and 4 bases from J, with 15 bases between. DNA of the CDR3: TGTGCCAGCAGACTCCTTAGGACTTCCACCGGGGAGCTGTTTTTT. This gives the protein CASRLLRTSTGELFF.

The chain recombines TRBV2 with TRBJ2-5; D might be TRBD1 or TRBD2, each matching 5 bases. Per the germline V gene, CDR1 is SNHLY and CDR2 is FYNNEI. V was cut by 7 bases and J by 4 bases, with 28 bases left in between. The CDR3 sequence is 18 residues long. The CDR3 region is CASTTTEGVSRTRETQYF. The CDR3 region has the DNA TGTGCCAGCACTACTACCGAAGGGGTCAGCCGTACTAGAGAGACCCAGTACTTC.

The chain is built from TRBV12-3 or TRBV12-4 and TRBJ2-3; 9 bases agree with TRBD2. After removal of 6 bases from V and 2 bases from J, the junction contained 6 bases not matched to a gene. The CDR3 spans 15 residues. This CDR3 is CASRPGGGATDTQYF. The CDR3 nucleotides are TGTGCCAGCAGACCCGGCGGGGGGGCCACAGATACGCAGTATTTT.

The V call is TRBV25-1, the J call TRBJ1-2, with D possibly TRBD1 on 5 matching bases. Germline values: CDR1 MGHDK, CDR2 SYGVNS. The CDR3 totals 15 residues. V was cut by 3 bases and J by 3 bases, with 14 bases left in between. The CDR3 nucleotides read TGTGCCAGCAGTGACTCAGGGAATACGGACTATGGCTACACCTTC. Protein: CASSDSGNTDYGYTF.

The sample holds a few counts of this clonotype. J is TRBJ1-4 and V is TRBV12-3 or TRBV12-4; D is unresolved. The CDR3 runs to 14 residues. V shed 6 bases and J shed 4 bases, with 12 bases lying between them. CDR3 sequence (DNA): TGTGCCAGCAGCCCGGATTGGCTTAATGAAAAACTGTTTTTT. The encoded protein is CASSPDWLNEKLFF.

The chain is built from TRBV7-9 and TRBJ1-1; D remains ambiguous. The V end lost 4 bases, the J end lost 0 bases, and 21 bases lay between the germline ends. CDR1 is SEHNR, CDR2 FQNEAQ, per germline (reference sequence). The CDR3 runs to 18 residues. CDR3: CASSSVPYRPLMNTEAFF. The DNA for the CDR3 is TGTGCCAGCAGCTCGGTTCCATACAGACCACTCATGAACACTGAAGCTTTCTTT.

The gene calls are TRBV18 and TRBJ1-5, with D unresolved. The germline CDR1 and CDR2 sequences are KGHSH and LQKENI. V lost 6 bases and J lost 3, with 15 bases in between. The length of the CDR3 is 15 residues. The DNA for the CDR3 is TGTGCCAGCTCCCAACTGCCAGGATCCAATCAGCCCCAGCATTTT. Protein product: CASSQLPGSNQPQHF. The full variable domain, with the rest looked up from reference TRBV18 and TRBJ1-5, is NAGVMQNPRHLVRRRGQEARLRCSPMKGHSHVYWYRQLPEEGLKFMVYLQKENIIDESGMPKERFSAEFPKEGPSILRIQQVVRGDSAAYFCASSQLPGSNQPQHFGDGTRLSIL.

V gene TRBV4-1 combines with J gene TRBJ2-3, with 11 bases aligning to TRBD2. V lost 0 bases to trimming and J lost 5 bases; unmatched junction nucleotides: 10. CDR3 length equals 18 residues. CDR1 is MGHRA, CDR2 YSYEKL, per germline. Here the CDR3 reads CASSQDRVAGGPGDTQYF. The CDR3 DNA sequence: TGCGCCAGCAGCCAAGATAGGGTAGCGGGGGGGCCGGGAGATACGCAGTATTTT.

This clonotype was detected a few times. The J gene is TRBJ1-1, the V gene TRBV2; a weak D match, TRBD1 (6 bases). CDR1 SNHLY and CDR2 FYNNEI come from the germline V gene. V was trimmed by 10 bases and J by 0 bases, leaving 15 bases between them. CDR3 length equals 14 residues. The DNA for the CDR3 is TGTGCCACCCTAACAGGGTTCATGAACACTGAAGCTTTCTTT. This encodes CATLTGFMNTEAFF.

This clonotype has only a few counts. The chain joins TRBV20-1 to TRBJ2-1; perhaps D is TRBD1 or TRBD2 (5 bases each). From germline, CDR1 is DFQATT and CDR2 SNEGSKA (reference sequence). The CDR3 runs to 11 residues. V was clipped by 2 bases and J by 14 bases, with 13 bases between them. The CDR3 DNA sequence: TGCAGTGCTAGACGTGAGGGGAACGAGTTCTTC. It encodes CSARREGNEFF.

A few counts support this clonotype. The chain links TRBV2 to TRBJ1-5; D call uncertain. The germline CDR1 and CDR2 sequences are SNHLY and FYNNEI. This CDR3 is 15 amino acids long. Between the trimmed V and J ends, which lost 5 bases and 2 bases, there was a span of 13 bases. CDR3 residues: CASSKNRAGNQPQHF. The CDR3 coding sequence is TGTGCCAGCAGTAAAAACCGTGCGGGCAATCAGCCCCAGCATTTT. Supplemented by reference TRBV2 and TRBJ1-5, the full variable domain reads EPEVTQTPSHQVTQMGQEVILRCVPISNHLYFYWYRQILGQKVEFLVSFYNNEISEKSEIFDDQFSVERPDGSNFTLKIRSTKLEDSAMYFCASSKNRAGNQPQHFGDGTRLSIL.

The V call is TRBV6-6, the J call TRBJ1-1; maybe TRBD1 (6 bases). Germline loops: CDR1 MNHNY, CDR2 SVGAGI (reference sequence). Trimming left V 5 bases short and J 4 bases short, with 17 bases between. The CDR3 spans 15 residues. The CDR3 spells CASSPWGGDSTEAFF. The CDR3 nucleotides read TGTGCCAGCAGTCCCTGGGGGGGCGATAGCACTGAAGCTTTCTTT.

J is TRBJ1-1 and V is TRBV2; D might be TRBD1 (5 bases). Trimming stripped 5 bases from V and 0 bases from J, with 10 bases between. The V gene's germline CDR1 is SNHLY and CDR2 FYNNEI. The CDR3 sequence is 14 residues long. The CDR3 DNA follows: TGTGCCAGCAGTTACCGGGGGATGAACACTGAAGCTTTCTTT. Amino acid sequence: CASSYRGMNTEAFF. Filled out from reference TRBV2 and TRBJ1-1, the complete variable domain reads EPEVTQTPSHQVTQMGQEVILRCVPISNHLYFYWYRQILGQKVEFLVSFYNNEISEKSEIFDDQFSVERPDGSNFTLKIRSTKLEDSAMYFCASSYRGMNTEAFFGQGTRLTVV.

The chain couples TRBV4-3 to TRBJ2-2; perhaps D is TRBD1 or TRBD2 (6 bases each). Germline V gene lookup returns CDR1 LGHNA and CDR2 YSLEER. Trimming left V 2 bases short and J 1 base short, with 11 bases between. CDR3 length equals 16 residues. This CDR3 reads CASSQWGAENTGELFF. The CDR3 DNA is TGCGCCAGCAGCCAATGGGGGGCGGAGAACACCGGGGAGCTGTTTTTT.

This clonotype occurred a few times. The gene calls are TRBV7-2 and TRBJ2-5; tentatively, D is TRBD2 (5 bases). The CDR3 covers 15 residues. Germline V lookup: CDR1 SGHTA, CDR2 FQGNSA. V lost 4 bases, J lost 2 bases, and 14 bases lay in between. For the CDR3, the DNA is TGTGCCAGCAGCTCCTTTCTGGGGAGACAAGAGACCCAGTACTTC. Translated, it gives CASSSFLGRQETQYF.

The chain employs TRBV12-3 or TRBV12-4 and TRBJ2-1, with TRBD2 as a possible D gene (5 bases). The germline V and J ends were trimmed by 4 bases and 13 bases, with 26 bases remaining between them. The length of the CDR3 is 16 residues. CDR3 DNA sequence: TGTGCCAGCAGTTCCCTTAGCGAAAGGTACCAAGAGACCCAGTTCTTC. Protein sequence: CASSSLSERYQETQFF.

The chain is built from TRBV5-6 and TRBJ2-1; a weak D match, TRBD1 (6 bases). V dropped 3 bases and J dropped 2 bases, with 12 bases sitting between them. The CDR3 sequence is 15 residues long. CDR1 is SGHDT and CDR2 is YYEEEE in the germline V gene. CDR3 region: CASSSTRQAYNEQFF. CDR3 coding DNA: TGTGCCAGCAGCTCAACCCGACAGGCCTACAATGAGCAGTTCTTC.

In its sample, this clonotype was seen many times. The chain couples TRBV27 to TRBJ1-2; possible D gene TRBD1, 5 bases. CDR3 size: 17 residues. Between the trimmed V and J ends, which lost 2 bases and 0 bases, there was a span of 16 bases. Germline V gene data show CDR1 as MNHEY and CDR2 as SMNVEV (reference sequence). CDR3: CASSLTGLASTNYGYTF. Here the CDR3 DNA reads TGTGCCAGCAGTTTAACGGGACTGGCCTCTACTAACTATGGCTACACCTTC.

This chain links TRBV7-8 with TRBJ2-5; a possible D gene is TRBD1 (5 bases). The DNA end favors TRBJ2-7, so the J call may be wrong. The germline V gene encodes CDR1 SGHVS and CDR2 FQNEAQ. The CDR3 spans 17 residues. The CDR3 region is CASSPPIPGKRIYEQYF. The DNA of the CDR3 is TGTGCCAGCAGCCCCCCAATCCCAGGGAAGAGGATATACGAGCAGTACTTC.

This clonotype was picked up many times. This chain links TRBV7-2 with TRBJ2-6; D unclear. Germline V gene sequence: CDR1 SGHTA, CDR2 FQGNSA. V lost 6 bases and J lost 2, with 11 bases in between. The CDR3 totals 15 residues. CDR3 region: CASSRPGTGANVLTF. CDR3 coding DNA: TGTGCCAGCAGTCGACCGGGCACTGGGGCCAACGTCCTGACTTTC.

In its sample, this clonotype was seen a few times. This CDR3 is CASTSGGAWNEQFF. As DNA, the CDR3 is TGTGCCAGCACTAGCGGGGGGGCGTGGAATGAGCAGTTCTTC. The chain recombines TRBV7-2 with TRBJ2-1, with 12 bases fitting TRBD2. This CDR3 comprises 14 residues. The ends lost 7 bases at V and 7 bases at J; junction bases unmatched: 5. Germline CDR1 is SGHTA and CDR2 is FQGNSA. Based on the CDR3 plus reference TRBV7-2 and TRBJ2-1, the full variable domain is GAGVSQSPSNKVTEKGKDVELRCDPISGHTALYWYRQSLGQGLEFLIYFQGNSAPDKSGLPSDRFSAERTGGSVSTLTIQRTQQEDSAVYLCASTSGGAWNEQFFGPGTRLTVL.

V is TRBV10-3 and J is TRBJ1-1; TRBD1 matches 7 bases. CDR1 and CDR2 from the germline V gene are ENHRY and SYGVKD. This CDR3 is built from 13 residues. V was pared by 10 bases and J by 5 bases, with 10 bases of the junction left unmatched. The CDR3 spells CASRGQVGTEAFF. The CDR3 coding sequence is TGTGCCAGTAGGGGGCAAGTGGGAACTGAAGCTTTCTTT.

This clonotype appeared a few times. J is TRBJ2-3 and V is TRBV12-3 or TRBV12-4; 9 positions agree with TRBD1. The J segment lost 5 bases and the V segment lost 6 bases, leaving 12 bases of the junction unmatched. The CDR3 contains 16 residues. The CDR3 here is CASSFAGTGLEDTQYF. The DNA for the CDR3 is TGTGCCAGCAGCTTCGCCGGGACAGGGCTGGAAGATACGCAGTATTTT.

A remark on this clonotype: Germline and junction disagree at one end, which may indicate a read error. This chain connects TRBV10-1 to TRBJ2-1, with 10 bases that match TRBD1. The CDR3 length is 16 residues. The germline gives CDR1 WNHNN, CDR2 SYGVQD (reference sequence). CDR3 amino acids: CASSGRTGGKYNGQFF. The CDR3 region has the DNA TGCGCCAGCAGTGGTAGGACAGGGGGAAAATACAATGGGCAGTTCTTC.

The rearrangement links TRBV12-3 or TRBV12-4 to TRBJ1-2; 12 bases align to TRBD1. This CDR3 is built from 15 residues. The junction had 10 bases not matched to a gene; V was cut back by 6 bases and J by 8 bases. The CDR3 DNA sequence: TGTGCCAGCAGGAACCCGGGACAGGGGGCTAAAGGCTACACCTTC. The encoded protein is CASRNPGQGAKGYTF.

The J gene is TRBJ1-1, the V gene TRBV12-3 or TRBV12-4; 10 bases match TRBD1. The CDR3 contains 15 residues. Trimming cost V 8 bases and J 5 bases; bases outside gene matches: 11. The CDR3 loop reads CASGGRDRGWTEAFF. The CDR3 coding sequence is TGTGCCAGCGGGGGGCGGGACAGGGGATGGACTGAAGCTTTCTTT.

The genes are TRBV21-1 and TRBJ2-1; the table's D call of TRBD2 was not tested on the DNA. TRBV21-1 is deemed a pseudogene. The CDR3 contains 16 residues. CDR3 protein: CASSDRTSGISGEQFF. For the CDR3, the DNA is TGTGCCAGCAGCGATCGGACTAGCGGCATCTCTGGTGAGCAGTTCTTC.

This rearrangement joins TRBV20-1 to TRBJ1-2; D possibly corresponds to TRBD1 (5 bases). V was clipped by 5 bases and J by 1 base, with 8 bases between them. CDR1 and CDR2 (germline): DFQATT, SNEGSKA (reference sequence). The CDR3 has 12 amino acids. The CDR3: CSAATDNYGYTF. For the CDR3, the DNA is TGCAGTGCTGCGACAGATAACTATGGCTACACCTTC.